This T cell receptor beta chain came from a study of early T cells in non-severe SARS-CoV-2 infection. Study at large: The study sequenced bulk RNA from unsorted whole blood, with chains unpaired. Overall study findings and caveats: VDJdb matching skewed toward anti-spike CD8 responses, missing private and CD4 specificities.

The library protocol tagged individual cDNA molecules with unique molecular identifiers. TCRdb re-derived calls from the 5' RACE reads in MiXCR, one entry per CDR3 protein. The table has more than 65,000 distinct CDR3 sequences, about 4.9% seen once. In regard to this clonotype: Its target is not known.

The receptor's source is an adult who was a healthcare worker with PCR-confirmed SARS-CoV-2 infection or an uninfected control (not recorded which). The donor label of this sample is uncertain. The sample was whole blood, taken at baseline.

Here the CDR3 reads CASSPTGRPDTDTQYF. The CDR3, as DNA: TGTGCCAGCAGCCCAACGGGTAGGCCAGACACAGATACGCAGTATTTT. V gene TRBV7-2 combines with J gene TRBJ2-3; D not certain. The germline gives CDR1 SGHTA, CDR2 FQGNSA. V lost 5 bases and J 2 bases, leaving 17 bases between the germline ends. The CDR3 is 16 amino acids.